This section outlines one T cell receptor (beta chain) sequence together with its context. This sample stems from a study of OX40 agonist ivuxolimab in advanced cancers. Overall study: An agonistic anti-OX40 (CD134) antibody, ivuxolimab, was used to treat the patients. Hepatocellular carcinoma, melanoma, renal cell or head and neck cancer was diagnosed in the dose-escalation patients. One patient with hepatocellular carcinoma and two with cutaneous melanoma, three in all, had partial responses.

Here immunoSEQ multiplex PCR was the method, and the copy in TCRdb shows in-frame clones only, minus some. The repertoire holds approximately 37,000 clones, with about 76% as singletons. CDR3 length equals 13 residues. Germline assignment: CDR1 SNHLY and CDR2 FYNNEI. Trimming removed 10 bases from V and 6 bases from J; junction bases left unmatched: 5. The clonotype originates from an adult with an advanced solid tumor such as melanoma, head and neck, liver or kidney cancer. The V and J genes are TRBV2 and TRBJ2-1; 11 bases fit TRBD1. The sample here was CD4+ or CD8+ T cells sorted from blood, taken in a trial of the OX40 agonist ivuxolimab. CDR3 in amino acids: CATSGTGGNEQFF. The CDR3 nucleotides read TGTGCCACCTCCGGGACAGGGGGCAATGAGCAGTTCTTC.